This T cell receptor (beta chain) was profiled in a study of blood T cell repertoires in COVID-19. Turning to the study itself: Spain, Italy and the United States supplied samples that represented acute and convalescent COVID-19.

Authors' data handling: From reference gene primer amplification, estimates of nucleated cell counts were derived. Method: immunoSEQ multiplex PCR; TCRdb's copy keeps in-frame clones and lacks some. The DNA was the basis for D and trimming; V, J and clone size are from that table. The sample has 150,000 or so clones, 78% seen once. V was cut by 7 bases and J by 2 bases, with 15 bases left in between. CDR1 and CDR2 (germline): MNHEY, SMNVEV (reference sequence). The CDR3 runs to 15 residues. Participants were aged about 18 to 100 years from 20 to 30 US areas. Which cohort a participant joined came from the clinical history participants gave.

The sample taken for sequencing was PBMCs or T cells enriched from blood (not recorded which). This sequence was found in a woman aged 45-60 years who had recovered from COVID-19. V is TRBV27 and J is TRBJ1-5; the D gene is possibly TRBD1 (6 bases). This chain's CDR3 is CASTSQGSGNQPQHF. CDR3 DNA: TGTGCCAGCACCTCTCAGGGGTCAGGCAATCAGCCCCAGCATTTT.